Here is one TCR beta chain with its context. This entry comes from a study of Graves' ophthalmopathy and Graves' hyperthyroidism. RNA served as the template for amplifying TCR beta CDR3 regions. HTBI primers served in a first-round RT-PCR, which a second-round multiplex PCR followed. TCRdb processed the multiplex PCR reads anew with MiXCR; each CDR3 protein has one entry. The table lists about 14,000 distinct CDR3 sequences, roughly 50% of them singletons. Symptoms, serum thyroxine and TRAb, thyroid ultrasound, and orbital computed tomography formed the diagnostic basis. The CDR3 is 14 residues long. Germline CDR1 and CDR2: DFQATT and SNEGSKA (reference sequence). The V segment lost 4 bases and the J segment 2 bases; nucleotides outside the gene matches: 6.

The V and J genes are TRBV20-1 and TRBJ2-5; 8 bases align to TRBD2. This TCR came from a woman between 25 and 40 years old with Graves' ophthalmopathy. Sample: peripheral blood. The CDR3 region has the DNA TGCAGTGCTAACTTTGTAGCGGGACAAGAGACCCAGTACTTC. Translation: CSANFVAGQETQYF.